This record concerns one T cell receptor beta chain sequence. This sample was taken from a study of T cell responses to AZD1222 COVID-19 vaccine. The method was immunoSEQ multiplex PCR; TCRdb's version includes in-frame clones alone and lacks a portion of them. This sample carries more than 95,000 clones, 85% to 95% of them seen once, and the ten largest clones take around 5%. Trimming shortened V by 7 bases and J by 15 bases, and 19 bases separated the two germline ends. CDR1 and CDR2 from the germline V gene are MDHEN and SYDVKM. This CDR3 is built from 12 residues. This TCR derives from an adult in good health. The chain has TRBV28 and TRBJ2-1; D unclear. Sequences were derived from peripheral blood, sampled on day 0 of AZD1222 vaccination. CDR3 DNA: TGTGCCAGCACCTCTACGACCGTCATCTCGTTCTTC. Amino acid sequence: CASTSTTVISFF.